This entry features one T cell receptor (beta chain) sequence. The target antigen is unknown. The CDR3 spans 14 residues. The germline V gene has CDR1 SGHAT and CDR2 FQNNGV. V gave up 2 bases and J gave up 6 bases, with 14 bases separating them. Libraries were prepared by immunoSEQ multiplex PCR; TCRdb keeps only in-frame clonotypes and omits some of them. The sample consists of 71,000 or so clones, approximately 96% of them appearing once. Donors came from a validation cohort of 95 to 150 subjects, distinct from the first 666-subject cohort. This sample is part of a study of cytomegalovirus exposure and HLA in healthy donors. Study results and caveats: For cytomegalovirus status, the classifier reportedly gave diagnoses with high specificity and sensitivity. Cytomegalovirus association was listed for 164 TCR beta chains. Most observed TCR sequences were rare, whereas some public TCRs were detected in many donors.

The chain joins TRBV11-2 to TRBJ2-7; D possibly corresponds to TRBD1 (7 bases). The clonotype comes from a man aged 18-30 years in good health and CMV-seropositive. Sequenced sample: PBMCs. The CDR3 DNA follows: TGTGCCAGCAGCTTATCCCAGGGGGGCTTCGAGCAGTACTTC. Translation gives CASSLSQGGFEQYF. Drawing the rest from reference TRBV11-2 and TRBJ2-7, the complete variable domain is EAGVAQSPRYKIIEKRQSVAFWCNPISGHATLYWYQQILGQGPKLLIQFQNNGVVDDSQLPKDRFSAERLKGVDSTLKIQPAKLEDSAVYLCASSLSQGGFEQYFGPGTRLTVT.